This T cell receptor beta chain was retrieved from a study of cytotoxic CD8 clonotypes in ibrutinib-treated CLL. Here immunoSEQ multiplex PCR was the method, and the copy in TCRdb shows in-frame clones only, minus some. The data contain some 81,000 clones, around 79% of them singletons. The sample holds one count of this clone. Its target is unknown. Study-wide findings and caveats: A rise in clonality was seen at ibrutinib response, and a fall back toward baseline was seen at progression. With treatment, public clonotypes, which were uncommon, either contracted or remained stable.

Sequenced material: PBMCs, taken after 12 months of ibrutinib treatment. The sequence derives from a human donor with chronic lymphocytic leukemia.

Written as DNA, the CDR3 is TGTGCCATCAGCGGGAGAGGTTCAGATACGCAGTATTTT. Amino acids: CAISGRGSDTQYF. V is TRBV10-3 and J is TRBJ2-3, with D possibly TRBD2 on 6 matching bases. Germline V lookup: CDR1 ENHRY, CDR2 SYGVKD. V was cut by 6 bases and J by 4 bases, with 11 bases left in between. The CDR3 is made up of 13 amino acids.